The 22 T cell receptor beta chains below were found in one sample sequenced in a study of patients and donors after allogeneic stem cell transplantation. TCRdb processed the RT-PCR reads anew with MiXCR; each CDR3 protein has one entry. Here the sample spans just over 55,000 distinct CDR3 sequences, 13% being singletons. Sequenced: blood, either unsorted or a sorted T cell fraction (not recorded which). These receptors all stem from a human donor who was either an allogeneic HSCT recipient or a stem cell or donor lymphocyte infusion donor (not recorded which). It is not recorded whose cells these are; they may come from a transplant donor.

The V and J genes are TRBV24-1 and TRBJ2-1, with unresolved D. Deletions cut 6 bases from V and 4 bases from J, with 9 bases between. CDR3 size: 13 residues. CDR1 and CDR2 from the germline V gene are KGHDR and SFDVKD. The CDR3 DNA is TGTGCCACCAGTCCCGGCGGTTACAATGAGCAGTTCTTC. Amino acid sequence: CATSPGGYNEQFF.

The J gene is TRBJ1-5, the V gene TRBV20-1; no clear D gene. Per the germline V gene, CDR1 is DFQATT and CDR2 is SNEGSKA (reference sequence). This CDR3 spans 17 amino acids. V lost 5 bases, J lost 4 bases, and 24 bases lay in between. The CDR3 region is CSALLIPGLRFNQPQHF. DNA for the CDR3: TGCAGTGCTCTATTGATACCGGGCCTCCGGTTTAATCAGCCCCAGCATTTT.

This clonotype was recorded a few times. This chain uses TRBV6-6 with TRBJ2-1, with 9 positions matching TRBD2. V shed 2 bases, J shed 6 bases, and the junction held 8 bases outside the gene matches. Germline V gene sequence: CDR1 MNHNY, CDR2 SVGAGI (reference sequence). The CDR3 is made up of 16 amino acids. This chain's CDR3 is CASSYVETSGTNEQFF. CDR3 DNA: TGTGCCAGCAGTTACGTTGAGACTAGCGGTACCAATGAGCAGTTCTTC.

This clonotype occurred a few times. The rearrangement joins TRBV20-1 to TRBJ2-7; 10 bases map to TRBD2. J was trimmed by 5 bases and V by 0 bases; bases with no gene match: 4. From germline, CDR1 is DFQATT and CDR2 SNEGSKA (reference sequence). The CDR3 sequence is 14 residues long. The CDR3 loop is CSAREASGSNEQYF. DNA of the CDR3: TGCAGTGCTAGAGAGGCTAGCGGGAGCAACGAGCAGTACTTC.

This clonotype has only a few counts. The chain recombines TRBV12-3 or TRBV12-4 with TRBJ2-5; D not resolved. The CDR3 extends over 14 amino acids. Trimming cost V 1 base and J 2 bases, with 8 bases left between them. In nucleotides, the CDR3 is TGTGCCAGCAGTTTAGGAGGTCAGCAAGAGACCCAGTACTTC. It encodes CASSLGGQQETQYF.

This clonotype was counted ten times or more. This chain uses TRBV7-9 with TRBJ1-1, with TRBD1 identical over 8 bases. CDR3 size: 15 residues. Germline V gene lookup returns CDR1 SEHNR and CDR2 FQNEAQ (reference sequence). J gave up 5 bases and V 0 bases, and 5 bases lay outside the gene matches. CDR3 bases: TGTGCCAGCAGCTTAGCGCTCGACAGGGGTACTGAAGCTTTCTTT. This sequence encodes CASSLALDRGTEAFF. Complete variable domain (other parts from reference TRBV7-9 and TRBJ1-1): DTGVSQNPRHKITKRGQNVTFRCDPISEHNRLYWYRQTLGQGPEFLTYFQNEAQLEKSRLLSDRFSAERPKGSFSTLEIQRTEQGDSAMYLCASSLALDRGTEAFFGQGTRLTVV.

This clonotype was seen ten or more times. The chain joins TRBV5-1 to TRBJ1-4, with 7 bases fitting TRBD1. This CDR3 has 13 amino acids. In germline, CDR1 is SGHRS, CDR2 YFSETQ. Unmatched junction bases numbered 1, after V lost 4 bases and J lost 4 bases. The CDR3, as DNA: TGCGCCAGCAGCAGGGACAGTAATGAAAAACTGTTTTTT. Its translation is CASSRDSNEKLFF.

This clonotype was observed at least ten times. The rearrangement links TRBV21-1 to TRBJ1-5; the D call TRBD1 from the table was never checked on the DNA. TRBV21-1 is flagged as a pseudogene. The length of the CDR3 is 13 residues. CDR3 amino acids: CASGGGISQPQHF. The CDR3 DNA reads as TGTGCCAGCGGGGGGGGAATCAGTCAGCCCCAGCATTTT.

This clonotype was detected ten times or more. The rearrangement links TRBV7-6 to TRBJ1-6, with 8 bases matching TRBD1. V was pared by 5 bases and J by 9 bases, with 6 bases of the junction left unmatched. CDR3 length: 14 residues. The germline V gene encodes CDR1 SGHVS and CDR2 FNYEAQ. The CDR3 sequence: CASSEQGERSPLHF. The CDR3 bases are TGTGCCAGCAGCGAACAGGGGGAACGTTCACCCCTCCACTTT.

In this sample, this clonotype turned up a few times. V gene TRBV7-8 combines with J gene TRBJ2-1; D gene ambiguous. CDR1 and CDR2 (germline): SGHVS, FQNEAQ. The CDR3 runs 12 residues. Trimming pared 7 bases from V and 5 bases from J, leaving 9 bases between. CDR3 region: CASTIPDNEQFF. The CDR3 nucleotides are TGTGCCAGCACAATACCCGACAATGAGCAGTTCTTC.

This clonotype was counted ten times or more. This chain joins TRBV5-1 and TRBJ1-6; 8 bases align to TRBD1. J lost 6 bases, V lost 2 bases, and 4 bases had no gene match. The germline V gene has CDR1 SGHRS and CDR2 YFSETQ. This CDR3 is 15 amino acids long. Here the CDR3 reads CASSFQGAANSPLHF. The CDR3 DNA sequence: TGCGCCAGCAGCTTCCAGGGGGCCGCTAATTCACCCCTCCACTTT. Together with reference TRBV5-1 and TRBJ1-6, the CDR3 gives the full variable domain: KAGVTQTPRYLIKTRGQQVTLSCSPISGHRSVSWYQQTPGQGLQFLFEYFSETQRNKGNFPGRFSGRQFSNSRSEMNVSTLELGDSALYLCASSFQGAANSPLHFGNGTRLTVT.

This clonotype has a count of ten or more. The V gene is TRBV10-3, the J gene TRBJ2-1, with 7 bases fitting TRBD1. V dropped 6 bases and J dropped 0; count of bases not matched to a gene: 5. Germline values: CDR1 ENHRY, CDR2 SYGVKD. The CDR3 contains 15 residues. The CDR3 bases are TGTGCCATCAGAGCACAGGGGAGCTCCTACAATGAGCAGTTCTTC. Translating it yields CAIRAQGSSYNEQFF.

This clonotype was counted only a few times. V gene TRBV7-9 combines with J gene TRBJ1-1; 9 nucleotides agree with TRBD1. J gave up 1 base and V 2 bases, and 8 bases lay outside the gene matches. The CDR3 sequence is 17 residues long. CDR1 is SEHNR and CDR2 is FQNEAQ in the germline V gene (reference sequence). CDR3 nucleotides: TGTGCCAGCAGCTTAACAGGGGGCGCGAATTGGAACACTGAAGCTTTCTTT. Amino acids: CASSLTGGANWNTEAFF.

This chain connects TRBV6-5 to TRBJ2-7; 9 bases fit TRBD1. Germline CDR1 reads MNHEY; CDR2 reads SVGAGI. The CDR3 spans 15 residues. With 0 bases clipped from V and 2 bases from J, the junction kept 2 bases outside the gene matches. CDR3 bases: TGTGCCAGCAGTTACTCGACAGGGGGTCCCTACGAGCAGTACTTC. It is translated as CASSYSTGGPYEQYF.

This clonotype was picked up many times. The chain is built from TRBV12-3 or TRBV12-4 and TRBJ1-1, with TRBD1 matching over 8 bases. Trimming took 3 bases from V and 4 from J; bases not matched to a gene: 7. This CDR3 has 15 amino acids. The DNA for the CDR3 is TGTGCCAGCAGTTTTCACCAGGGGGCGGGCACTGAAGCTTTCTTT. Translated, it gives CASSFHQGAGTEAFF.

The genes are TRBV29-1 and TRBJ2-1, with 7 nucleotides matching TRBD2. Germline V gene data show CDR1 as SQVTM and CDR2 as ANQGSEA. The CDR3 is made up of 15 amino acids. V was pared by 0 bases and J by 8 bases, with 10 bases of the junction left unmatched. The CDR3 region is CSVEETSEGRDEQFF. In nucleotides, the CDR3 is TGCAGCGTTGAAGAAACCAGTGAGGGGAGGGATGAGCAGTTCTTC.

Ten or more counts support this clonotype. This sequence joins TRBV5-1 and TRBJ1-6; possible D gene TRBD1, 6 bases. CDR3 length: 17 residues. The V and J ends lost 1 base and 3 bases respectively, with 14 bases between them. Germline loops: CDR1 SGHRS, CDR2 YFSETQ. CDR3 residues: CASSLLPGANYNSPLHF. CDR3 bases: TGCGCCAGCAGCTTGCTTCCGGGGGCAAACTATAATTCACCCCTCCACTTT. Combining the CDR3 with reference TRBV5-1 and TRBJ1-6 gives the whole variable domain KAGVTQTPRYLIKTRGQQVTLSCSPISGHRSVSWYQQTPGQGLQFLFEYFSETQRNKGNFPGRFSGRQFSNSRSEMNVSTLELGDSALYLCASSLLPGANYNSPLHFGNGTRLTVT.

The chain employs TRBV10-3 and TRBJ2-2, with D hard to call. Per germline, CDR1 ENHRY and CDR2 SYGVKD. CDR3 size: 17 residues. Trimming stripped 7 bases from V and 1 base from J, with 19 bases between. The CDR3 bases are TGTGCCATCAAACCGACTGATCGGCGCCTGAACACCGGGGAGCTGTTTTTT. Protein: CAIKPTDRRLNTGELFF.

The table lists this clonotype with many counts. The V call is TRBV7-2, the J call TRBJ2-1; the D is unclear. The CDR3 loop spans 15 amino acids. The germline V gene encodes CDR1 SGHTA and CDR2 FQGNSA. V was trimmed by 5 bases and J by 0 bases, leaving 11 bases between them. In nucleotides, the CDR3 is TGTGCCAGCAGCCCAGGCTCCACCTCCTACAATGAGCAGTTCTTC. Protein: CASSPGSTSYNEQFF.

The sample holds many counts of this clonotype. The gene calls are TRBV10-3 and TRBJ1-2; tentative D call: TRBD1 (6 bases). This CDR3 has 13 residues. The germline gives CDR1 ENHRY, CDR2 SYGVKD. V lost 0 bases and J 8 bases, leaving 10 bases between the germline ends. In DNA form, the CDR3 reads TGTGCCATCAGTGAGTCGGGACAAAACGGCTACACCTTC. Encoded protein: CAISESGQNGYTF.

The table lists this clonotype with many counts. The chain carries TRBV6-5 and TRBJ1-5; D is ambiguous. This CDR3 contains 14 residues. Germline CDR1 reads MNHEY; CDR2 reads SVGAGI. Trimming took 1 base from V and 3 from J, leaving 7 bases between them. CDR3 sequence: CASSYFGVNQPQHF. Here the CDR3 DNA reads TGTGCCAGCAGTTACTTCGGGGTCAATCAGCCCCAGCATTTT.

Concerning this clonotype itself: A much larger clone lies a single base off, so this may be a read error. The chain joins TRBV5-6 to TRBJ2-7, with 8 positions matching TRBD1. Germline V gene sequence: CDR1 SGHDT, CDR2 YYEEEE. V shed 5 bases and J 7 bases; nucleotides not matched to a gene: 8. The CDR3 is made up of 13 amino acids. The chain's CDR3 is CASSLQGAWEQYF. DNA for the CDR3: TGTGCCAGCAGTCTCCAGGGGGCTTGGGAGCAGTACTTC.